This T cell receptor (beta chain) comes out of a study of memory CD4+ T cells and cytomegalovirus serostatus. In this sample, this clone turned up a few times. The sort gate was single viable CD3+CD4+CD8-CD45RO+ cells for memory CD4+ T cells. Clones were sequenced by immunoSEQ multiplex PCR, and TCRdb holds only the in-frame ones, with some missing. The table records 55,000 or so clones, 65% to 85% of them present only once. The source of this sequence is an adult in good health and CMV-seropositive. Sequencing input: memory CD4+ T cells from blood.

This CDR3 is CASSQNRGQETQYF. The DNA for the CDR3 is TGTGCCAGCAGCCAAAACAGGGGCCAAGAGACCCAGTACTTC. V is TRBV14 and J is TRBJ2-5; 7 nucleotides agree with TRBD1. CDR1 is SGHDN, CDR2 FVKESK, per germline. The CDR3 loop spans 14 amino acids. With 2 bases clipped from V and 1 base from J, the junction kept 1 base outside the gene matches. Full variable domain (remainder filled in from reference TRBV14 and TRBJ2-5): EAGVTQFPSHSVIEKGQTVTLRCDPISGHDNLYWYRRVMGKEIKFLLHFVKESKQDESGMPNNRFLAERTGGTYSTLKVQPAELEDSGVYFCASSQNRGQETQYFGPGTRLLVL.